This TCR beta chain is from a study of liver allograft versus peripheral blood T cells. As for the study in general: Transplanted livers and recipients' peripheral blood had their T cell receptor repertoires compared.

Germline V CDR1 and CDR2: DFQATT, SNEGSKA (reference sequence). The trim removed 1 base at V and 2 bases at J, leaving 4 bases unmatched. This CDR3 comprises 14 residues. Comment on this clonotype: Antigen: not known.

Each CDR3 protein is one row after TCRdb ran MiXCR on the reads. The sample records around 6,100 distinct CDR3 sequences, about 18% being singletons. Points from the study as a whole: It was reported that the T cell receptor repertoires found inside liver allografts differed from those that were detected in peripheral blood.

This receptor was obtained from a human patient who had a liver transplant. Some T cells may be supplied by the graft donor. This chain uses TRBV20-1 with TRBJ2-7, with 8 bases that match TRBD1. The CDR3 region has the DNA TGCAGTGCTAGAGCTGGACAGGGCACCTACGAGCAGTACTTC. It codes for CSARAGQGTYEQYF.